These 32 T cell receptor beta chains originate from one sample sequenced in a study of T cell changes during pregnancy in multiple sclerosis (dated by TCRdb to the late 2010s). Library method: the immunoSEQ multiplex PCR assay. TCRdb holds this immuneACCESS table with in-frame rearrangements only. Some clones are missing; in checked studies, unresolved V genes explain under half, and the rest has no known cause. For this sample there are more than 60,000 clones; roughly 91% appear just once. Almost 0.3% of the sample belongs to the ten largest clones. Material: CD4+ T cells from peripheral blood mononuclear cells, obtained in the third trimester of pregnancy. Every receptor here comes from a female donor in good health, enrolled as a control in a pregnancy study.

V gene TRBV30 combines with J gene TRBJ1-6; D may be TRBD1 (6 bases). This CDR3 has 14 residues. In germline, CDR1 is GTSNPN, CDR2 SVGIG (reference sequence). The germline V and J ends were trimmed by 1 base and 8 bases, with 12 bases remaining between them. CDR3 in DNA: TGTGCCTGGAGTGAGACACAGGGTTATTCACCCCTCCACTTT. Amino acid sequence: CAWSETQGYSPLHF.

The J gene is TRBJ1-2, the V gene TRBV7-8, with a weak D call TRBD1 (5 bases). CDR1 and CDR2 (germline): SGHVS, FQNEAQ. This CDR3 is 12 amino acids long. V was clipped by 3 bases and J by 6 bases, with 8 bases between them. DNA of the CDR3: TGTGCCAGCAGCTTTTCAGGGCATGGCTACACCTTC. Translating it yields CASSFSGHGYTF.

This clone was seen more than once but under ten times. The V gene is TRBV4-3, the J gene TRBJ2-7, with D perhaps matching TRBD2 (5 bases). This CDR3 has 14 residues. Germline V gene sequence: CDR1 LGHNA, CDR2 YSLEER. The V and J ends lost 4 bases and 4 bases respectively, with 14 bases between them. The CDR3 loop reads CASSRAEARYEQYF. CDR3 DNA sequence: TGCGCCAGCAGCCGCGCGGAGGCGCGATACGAGCAGTACTTC.

This chain joins TRBV6-5 and TRBJ1-5; tentative D call: TRBD1 (6 bases). The V and J ends lost 11 bases and 3 bases respectively, with 14 bases between them. Germline V gene lookup returns CDR1 MNHEY and CDR2 SVGAGI. The CDR3 extends over 13 amino acids. The CDR3 DNA follows: TGTGCCTCTAGGCAGGGGTCCAATCAGCCCCAGCATTTT. It encodes CASRQGSNQPQHF.

The chain combines TRBV19 with TRBJ2-1, with D perhaps TRBD2 (6 bases). Trimming took off 0 bases at V and 4 bases at J, with 7 bases between the two ends. This CDR3 is 14 amino acids long. Germline V CDR1 and CDR2: LNHDA, SQIVND (reference sequence). CDR3 sequence: CASSIEEGYNEQFF. CDR3 nucleotides: TGTGCCAGTAGTATAGAGGAGGGGTACAATGAGCAGTTCTTC.

This chain joins TRBV19 and TRBJ1-2, with D tentatively TRBD1 (5 bases). Trimming took off 3 bases at V and 3 bases at J, with 11 bases between the two ends. Germline-derived CDR1 and CDR2 are LNHDA and SQIVND (reference sequence). This CDR3 region has 14 residues. CDR3 region: CASSILGEDYGYTF. The CDR3 region has the DNA TGTGCCAGTAGTATTCTGGGGGAGGACTATGGCTACACCTTC.

This chain links TRBV4-3 with TRBJ1-4; 12 bases map to TRBD1. Trimming cost V 0 bases and J 7 bases; bases outside gene matches: 12. CDR1 is LGHNA and CDR2 is YSLEER in the germline V gene. This CDR3 is 19 amino acids long. CDR3 nucleotide sequence: TGCGCCAGCAGCCAAGATGGTTACAGGGACAGGGGGCGGGTTGAAAAACTGTTTTTT. It yields the protein CASSQDGYRDRGRVEKLFF.

This rearrangement joins TRBV19 to TRBJ2-3; TRBD1 is a possible D gene (6 bases). Trimming stripped 5 bases from V and 4 bases from J, with 16 bases between. The germline CDR1 and CDR2 sequences are LNHDA and SQIVND (reference sequence). CDR3 length equals 15 residues. The CDR3 DNA reads as TGTGCCAGTAGTGATGGGGGCGTCGGGTCAGATACGCAGTATTTT. It specifies CASSDGGVGSDTQYF.

As for this clone: At one end the junction does not follow the germline gene, possibly because of a read error. CDR3 region: CARTFHDRGPSF. In nucleotides, the CDR3 is TGTGCCAGAACGTTCCATGACAGGGGCCCTAGCTTC. The rearrangement uses TRBV2 and TRBJ2-7; 8 bases are shared with TRBD1. This CDR3 has 12 residues. Germline CDR1 is SNHLY and CDR2 is FYNNEI.

V is TRBV9 and J is TRBJ2-1, with 11 positions matching TRBD1. The CDR3 sequence is 16 residues long. V lost 4 bases, J lost 6 bases, and 9 bases stayed unmatched. From germline, CDR1 is SGDLS and CDR2 YYNGEE. CDR3: CASSSRGQGVGNEQFF. The CDR3 DNA is TGTGCCAGCAGCTCCAGGGGACAGGGGGTAGGCAATGAGCAGTTCTTC.

The chain links TRBV11-2 to TRBJ2-7; D possibly corresponds to TRBD1 (6 bases). CDR1 and CDR2 (germline): SGHAT, FQNNGV. This CDR3 region has 15 residues. With 5 bases removed from V and 8 bases from J, the gap between germline ends came to 22 bases. As DNA, the CDR3 is TGTGCCAGCAGCCCCATTATGGGTTACAGGGACCAGCAGTACTTC. Protein: CASSPIMGYRDQQYF.

V gene TRBV19 combines with J gene TRBJ1-5; no firm D call. V lost 5 bases and J 2 bases, leaving 13 bases between the germline ends. Germline CDR1 is LNHDA and CDR2 is SQIVND (reference sequence). This CDR3 is 15 amino acids long. This chain's CDR3 is CASSYGKGGNQPQHF. In DNA, the CDR3 is TGTGCCAGTAGTTACGGGAAAGGTGGCAATCAGCCCCAGCATTTT.

The genes are TRBV7-2 and TRBJ2-3, with no clear D. The germline gives CDR1 SGHTA, CDR2 FQGNSA. V shed 5 bases and J shed 4 bases, with 10 bases lying between them. This CDR3 comprises 13 residues. The DNA of the CDR3 is TGTGCCAGCAGCGCTTTAAGAGCAGATACGCAGTATTTT. Residues: CASSALRADTQYF.

The V gene is TRBV4-3, the J gene TRBJ1-6; no clear D. Germline assignment: CDR1 LGHNA and CDR2 YSLEER. The V and J ends lost 0 bases and 6 bases respectively, with 15 bases between them. CDR3 length: 17 residues. In nucleotides, the CDR3 is TGCGCCAGCAGCCAAGATTTGCGGCCAATTTTTAATTCACCCCTCCACTTT. Translation gives CASSQDLRPIFNSPLHF.

The genes are TRBV7-2 and TRBJ2-4, with D possibly matching TRBD2 (6 bases). There are 15 residues in the CDR3. Germline lookup yields CDR1 SGHTA and CDR2 FQGNSA. Trimming pared 0 bases from V and 7 bases from J, leaving 13 bases between. The CDR3 sequence is CASSLASLSGNIQYF. The CDR3 DNA reads as TGTGCCAGCAGCTTAGCTTCTCTAAGCGGGAACATTCAGTACTTC.

The chain uses TRBV19 and TRBJ1-1; weak D call: TRBD1 (5 bases). The CDR3 has 13 amino acids. CDR1 LNHDA and CDR2 SQIVND come from the germline V gene (reference sequence). V was clipped by 5 bases and J by 1 base, with 8 bases between them. CDR3 nucleotides: TGTGCCAGTAGTTTCAGGGAGAACACTGAAGCTTTCTTT. This gives the protein CASSFRENTEAFF.

Here the CDR3 DNA reads TGTGCCAGCAGCTTAGAAGGAACGGGGGCCAAAAACATTCAGTACTTC. This gives the protein CASSLEGTGAKNIQYF. The J gene is TRBJ2-4, the V gene TRBV7-2, with D possibly being TRBD2 (5 bases). V was cut by 1 base and J by 1 base, with 11 bases left in between. The CDR3 length is 16 residues. The germline CDR1 and CDR2 sequences are SGHTA and FQGNSA.

The chain recombines TRBV19 with TRBJ2-3; 13 bases match TRBD2. Germline lookup yields CDR1 LNHDA and CDR2 SQIVND (reference sequence). The CDR3 contains 15 residues. With V trimmed by 8 bases and J by 6 bases, 8 bases remained unmatched. CDR3 loop: CASAQQGLAGDTQYF. The CDR3 DNA follows: TGTGCCAGTGCGCAACAGGGACTAGCGGGGGATACGCAGTATTTT.

The chain is built from TRBV30 and TRBJ2-2, with D possibly being TRBD2 (6 bases). V shed 4 bases and J shed 4 bases, with 13 bases lying between them. The CDR3 is 14 amino acids. Germline CDR1 GTSNPN, CDR2 SVGIG (reference sequence). The CDR3 DNA follows: TGTGCCTGGATCCCTGGACTACTCACCGGGGAGCTGTTTTTT. This sequence encodes CAWIPGLLTGELFF.

The CDR3 nucleotides read TGTGCCAGCAGCTTGGATCGTCAGAAGCAGTACTTC. This sequence encodes CASSLDRQKQYF. The chain carries TRBV5-6 and TRBJ2-7, with D unresolved. Between the trimmed V and J ends, which lost 0 bases and 8 bases, there was a span of 9 bases. CDR1 SGHDT and CDR2 YYEEEE come from the germline V gene. This CDR3 is built from 12 residues.

The chain carries TRBV7-3 and TRBJ2-1; 10 bases are a match to TRBD2. Unmatched junction bases numbered 5, after V lost 2 bases and J lost 7 bases. The CDR3 spans 15 residues. From germline, CDR1 is SGHTA and CDR2 FQGTGA. The CDR3 protein is CASSLLAGVPNEQFF. CDR3 nucleotides: TGTGCCAGCAGCTTACTAGCGGGGGTGCCGAATGAGCAGTTCTTC.

This clone was seen a few times. This sequence joins TRBV19 and TRBJ1-1, with TRBD1 matching 8 bases. The ends lost 8 bases at V and 4 bases at J; junction bases unmatched: 3. The CDR3 spans 12 residues. The germline V gene encodes CDR1 LNHDA and CDR2 SQIVND (reference sequence). The CDR3 reads CASSQGATEAFF. The CDR3 DNA follows: TGTGCCAGTTCCCAGGGGGCCACTGAAGCTTTCTTT.

The CDR3 nucleotides are TGTGCCAGTAGTATAAAGGACAGGCCTAATCAGCCCCAGCATTTT. It translates to CASSIKDRPNQPQHF. The rearrangement joins TRBV19 to TRBJ1-5, with TRBD1 identical over 7 bases. J lost 4 bases, V lost 2 bases, and 5 bases had no gene match. This CDR3 region has 15 residues. CDR1 is LNHDA, CDR2 SQIVND, per germline (reference sequence).

This sequence joins TRBV11-3 and TRBJ1-1; TRBD1 agrees at 7 bases. The junction had 11 bases not matched to a gene; V was cut back by 0 bases and J by 10 bases. CDR3 length: 15 amino acids. CDR1 is SGHNT, CDR2 YENEEA, per germline. The CDR3 bases are TGTGCCAGCAGCTTAGAGGGGACAGCAACCTTCGGAGCTTTCTTT. Translation gives CASSLEGTATFGAFF.

Details on this clone: At one end, the junction sequence differs from germline, possibly due to a read error. The chain carries TRBV18 and TRBJ2-4, with 7 nucleotides matching TRBD1. Looked up from germline, CDR1 is KGHSH and CDR2 is LQKENI. This CDR3 comprises 15 residues. The CDR3 protein is CASSKDRKSNNIQYF. CDR3 nucleotides: TGTGCCAGCTCAAAGGACAGGAAATCCAATAACATTCAGTACTTC.

This clone was seen a single time. This chain uses TRBV29-1 with TRBJ1-3; TRBD1 matches 10 bases. The junction had 6 bases not matched to a gene; V was cut back by 7 bases and J by 3 bases. The CDR3 runs to 14 residues. The germline V gene has CDR1 SQVTM and CDR2 ANQGSEA. CDR3 protein: CSARQGANGNTIYF. In DNA, the CDR3 is TGCAGCGCAAGACAGGGGGCTAATGGAAACACCATATATTTT. Supplemented by reference TRBV29-1 and TRBJ1-3, the full variable domain reads SAVISQKPSRDICQRGTSLTIQCQVDSQVTMMFWYRQQPGQSLTLIATANQGSEATYESGFVIDKFPISRPNLTFSTLTVSNMSPEDSSIYLCSARQGANGNTIYFGEGSWLTVV.

The rearrangement uses TRBV6-6 and TRBJ1-2; the D is unclear. CDR3 length: 11 amino acids. V lost 10 bases, J lost 6 bases, and 12 bases lay in between. Looked up from germline, CDR1 is MNHNY and CDR2 is SVGAGI (reference sequence). CDR3 bases: TGTGCCACCGCCCGGCGGGATGGCTACACCTTC. Encoded protein: CATARRDGYTF.

The CDR3 loop reads CASSSGQGGSYGYTF. DNA of the CDR3: TGCGCCAGCAGCTCCGGACAGGGCGGTAGCTATGGCTACACCTTC. The chain recombines TRBV5-1 with TRBJ1-2, with TRBD1 identical over 8 bases. The CDR3 has 15 amino acids. The V gene end was trimmed by 3 bases and the J gene end by 4 bases; junction bases not matched to a gene: 8. Germline assignment: CDR1 SGHRS and CDR2 YFSETQ.

The chain uses TRBV9 and TRBJ1-3, with D unresolved. The CDR3 totals 13 residues. Germline V gene sequence: CDR1 SGDLS, CDR2 YYNGEE. V lost 5 bases, J lost 0 bases, and 6 bases lay in between. Written as DNA, the CDR3 is TGTGCCAGCAGTCCAAACTCTGGAAACACCATATATTTT. Translating gives CASSPNSGNTIYF.

This clone was observed once. V and J are TRBV6-6 and TRBJ2-2; 7 nucleotides match TRBD1. V shed 0 bases and J 5 bases; nucleotides not matched to a gene: 6. CDR3 size: 16 residues. CDR1 is MNHNY, CDR2 SVGAGI, per germline (reference sequence). The CDR3 region is CASSYSLGGRTGELFF. In DNA form, the CDR3 reads TGTGCCAGCAGTTACTCGCTAGGGGGCAGAACCGGGGAGCTGTTTTTT.

This sequence joins TRBV14 and TRBJ2-3; D is undetermined. Trimming stripped 2 bases from V and 4 bases from J, with 10 bases between. The CDR3 spans 14 residues. Germline assignment: CDR1 SGHDN and CDR2 FVKESK. This chain's CDR3 is CASSQSSWPDTQYF. CDR3 DNA: TGTGCCAGCAGCCAAAGTTCGTGGCCAGATACGCAGTATTTT.

V gene TRBV7-9 combines with J gene TRBJ1-1; 7 bases agree with TRBD1. CDR3 length equals 14 residues. The V gene's germline CDR1 is SEHNR and CDR2 FQNEAQ (reference sequence). The V and J ends lost 5 bases and 8 bases, in that order; junction bases with no gene match: 11. CDR3 bases: TGTGCCAGCAGCGTGTCCCAGGGGGTGAGGGAAGCTTTCTTT. As protein: CASSVSQGVREAFF.